Sequencing of this TCR beta chain was carried out in a study of T cell repertoires in cytomegalovirus infection. In the study overall: Public TCR beta signatures were indicative of both CMV infection and a matching HLA type.

General study results and limits: The study identified carriers of CMV plus the relevant HLA from cumulative public TCR beta family frequency. HLA-C-restricted, CMV-specific TCR beta clonotypes were dominant ex vivo.

The CDR3 has 14 amino acids. Trimming pared 2 bases from V and 15 bases from J, leaving 17 bases between. Per germline, CDR1 MNHEY and CDR2 SVGAGI. With respect to this clonotype: Its antigen remains unidentified.

Via MiXCR, TCRdb re-called the reads, giving one row per CDR3 protein. The table includes approximately 490,000 distinct CDR3 sequences, approximately 10% detected once. The genes are TRBV6-5 and TRBJ1-6; D gene ambiguous. The TCR originated in a human donor in good health (CMV status not recorded). Some clones in this sample may be carry-over from other donors' samples. Material for sequencing was PBMCs. DNA of the CDR3: TGTGCCAGCAGTTACGCCTCTACGAGGGATAACCTCCACTTT. Its translation is CASSYASTRDNLHF.